This T cell receptor (beta chain) was documented in a study of blood T cell repertoires in COVID-19. In the authors' methods: Estimation of nucleated cell counts relied on the amplification of reference gene primers. Using immunoSEQ multiplex PCR, the repertoire was profiled, and TCRdb retains in-frame clones only, with some absent. V, J and clone size are those of that table, while D and trimming were read from the DNA. The sample shows under 300,000 clones, approximately 87% of them seen only once. Sequences were obtained from peripheral blood. This TCR came from a man in his 60s who had recovered from COVID-19.

CDR3 bases: TGTGCCAGCAGCCAAGTTACGGGAGGGGTTGGGGCCCAGTACTTC. It encodes CASSQVTGGVGAQYF. The genes are TRBV14 and TRBJ2-5; 8 positions agree with TRBD2. V dropped 1 base and J dropped 9; count of bases not matched to a gene: 10. The CDR3 has 15 amino acids. Looked up from germline, CDR1 is SGHDN and CDR2 is FVKESK.